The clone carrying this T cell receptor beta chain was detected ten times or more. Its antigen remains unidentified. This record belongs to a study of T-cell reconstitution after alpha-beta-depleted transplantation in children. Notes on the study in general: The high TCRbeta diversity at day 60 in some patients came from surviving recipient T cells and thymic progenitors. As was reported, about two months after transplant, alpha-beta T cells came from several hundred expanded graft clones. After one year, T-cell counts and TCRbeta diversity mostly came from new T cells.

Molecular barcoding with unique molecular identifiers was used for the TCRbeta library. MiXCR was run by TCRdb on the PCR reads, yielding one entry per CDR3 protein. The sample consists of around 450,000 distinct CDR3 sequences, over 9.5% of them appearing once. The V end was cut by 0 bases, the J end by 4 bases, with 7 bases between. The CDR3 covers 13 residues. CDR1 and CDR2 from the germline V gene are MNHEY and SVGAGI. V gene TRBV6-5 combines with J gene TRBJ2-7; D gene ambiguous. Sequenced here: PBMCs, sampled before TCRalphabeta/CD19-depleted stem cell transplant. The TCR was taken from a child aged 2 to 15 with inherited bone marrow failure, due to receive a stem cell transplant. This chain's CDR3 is CASSYSVLYEQYF. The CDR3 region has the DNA TGTGCCAGCAGTTACTCTGTCCTATACGAGCAGTACTTC.